The 30 T cell receptor beta chains reported below all come from one sample, sequenced in a study of response to subunit inactivated influenza vaccine. MiXCR, run by TCRdb on the RT-PCR reads, gives a single entry per CDR3 protein. The top ten clones hold roughly a tenth of a sample with 800,000 or so distinct CDR3 sequences, over 20% of them seen once. The specimen comprised PBMCs from blood, sampled around 5 days after vaccination. The receptor source for this set is a man in his fifties who received an inactivated influenza vaccine.

This clonotype was seen only a few times. The CDR3 here is CASSLDGHNTEAFF. Written as DNA, the CDR3 is TGCGCCAGCAGTCTTGACGGACATAACACTGAAGCTTTCTTT. The chain combines TRBV5-1 with TRBJ1-1; D might be TRBD1 (5 bases). Germline CDR1 reads SGHRS; CDR2 reads YFSETQ. V dropped 5 bases and J dropped 2 bases, with 13 bases sitting between them. This CDR3 is built from 14 residues.

The chain uses TRBV2 and TRBJ2-3, with 8 positions matching TRBD1. The CDR3 covers 16 residues. Germline V gene lookup returns CDR1 SNHLY and CDR2 FYNNEI. V shed 1 base, J shed 4 bases, and the junction held 7 bases outside the gene matches. In DNA form, the CDR3 reads TGTGCCAGCAGTGAAGGCTTGGACAGGGAGTCAGATACGCAGTATTTT. It is translated as CASSEGLDRESDTQYF.

This chain uses TRBV29-1 with TRBJ1-1; 10 bases are shared with TRBD1. Germline V gene sequence: CDR1 SQVTM, CDR2 ANQGSEA. The CDR3 length is 14 residues. The V gene end was trimmed by 2 bases and the J gene end by 5 bases; junction bases not matched to a gene: 5. CDR3 in amino acids: CSVEPRDRGTEAFF. The CDR3 DNA reads TGCAGCGTTGAACCCCGGGACAGGGGAACTGAAGCTTTCTTT.

The chain recombines TRBV27 with TRBJ2-1; no clear D gene. There are 16 residues in the CDR3. Per germline, CDR1 MNHEY and CDR2 SMNVEV (reference sequence). V dropped 5 bases and J dropped 2 bases, with 16 bases sitting between them. CDR3 in amino acids: CASSPGSGIAYNEQFF. CDR3 nucleotides: TGTGCCAGCAGTCCCGGGTCCGGCATAGCCTACAATGAGCAGTTCTTC.

This clonotype was counted a few times. The V gene is TRBV4-3, the J gene TRBJ1-2, with 10 bases lining up with TRBD1. Germline values: CDR1 LGHNA, CDR2 YSLEER. There are 16 residues in the CDR3. After removal of 4 bases from V and 5 bases from J, the junction contained 10 bases not matched to a gene. The chain's CDR3 is CASSRTPRGQGYGYTF. For the CDR3, the DNA is TGCGCCAGCAGCCGCACCCCCCGGGGACAGGGGTATGGCTACACCTTC.

In this sample, this clonotype turned up once. The chain links TRBV11-3 to TRBJ2-7, with D possibly being TRBD1 or TRBD2 (5 bases each). Germline V gene data show CDR1 as SGHNT and CDR2 as YENEEA. Trimming took 5 bases from V and 3 from J, leaving 14 bases between them. The CDR3 extends over 14 amino acids. In DNA, the CDR3 is TGTGCCAGCAGCGTCGACAGTCGGGGCTACGAGCAGTACTTC. This encodes CASSVDSRGYEQYF.

The table lists this clonotype with many counts. This chain uses TRBV6-5 with TRBJ2-3; D gene uncertain. This CDR3 is 14 amino acids long. In germline, CDR1 is MNHEY, CDR2 SVGAGI. The germline V and J ends were trimmed by 0 bases and 5 bases, with 9 bases remaining between them. The CDR3 region is CASSYSSRIDTQYF. The CDR3 DNA reads as TGTGCCAGCAGTTACTCGAGTCGGATAGATACGCAGTATTTT.

This chain connects TRBV5-4 to TRBJ1-2, with D perhaps matching TRBD1 (5 bases). V was pared by 0 bases and J by 5 bases, with 14 bases between. CDR1 and CDR2 (germline): SGHNT, YYREEE (reference sequence). The CDR3 sequence is 15 residues long. The CDR3 DNA sequence: TGTGCCAGCAGCTTGGCCGGGGGGGGTTTGTATGGCTACACCTTC. Protein: CASSLAGGGLYGYTF.

The rearrangement joins TRBV6-5 to TRBJ2-3; D call uncertain. V dropped 7 bases and J dropped 6 bases, with 8 bases sitting between them. The CDR3 spans 11 residues. Germline assignment: CDR1 MNHEY and CDR2 SVGAGI. CDR3 nucleotides: TGTGCCAGCAAAGGGTTTGATACGCAGTATTTT. Encoded protein: CASKGFDTQYF.

This clonotype was recorded at least ten times. The chain uses TRBV2 and TRBJ2-5; D possibly corresponds to TRBD2 (5 bases). Germline CDR1 is SNHLY and CDR2 is FYNNEI. This CDR3 has 14 residues. V was cut by 4 bases and J by 4 bases, with 13 bases left in between. The DNA of the CDR3 is TGTGCCAGCAGTGGACCTGGCCGGGGAGAGACCCAGTACTTC. It yields the protein CASSGPGRGETQYF.

Only a few counts were recorded for this clonotype. The rearrangement uses TRBV24-1 and TRBJ1-1; D unresolved. This CDR3 is 15 amino acids long. V lost 2 bases and J lost 1, with 10 bases in between. Germline V gene data show CDR1 as KGHDR and CDR2 as SFDVKD. CDR3 sequence reads: CATSDSGGENTEAFF. The CDR3, as DNA: TGTGCCACCAGTGATTCGGGCGGAGAGAACACTGAAGCTTTCTTT.

This clonotype was found a few times. The chain links TRBV6-1 to TRBJ2-2, with D hard to call. The germline V and J ends were trimmed by 7 bases and 6 bases, with 18 bases remaining between them. In germline, CDR1 is MNHNS, CDR2 SASEGT. The CDR3 loop spans 15 amino acids. This CDR3 reads CASTRTTTWPGELFF. The CDR3 DNA sequence: TGTGCCAGCACCCGAACTACCACCTGGCCCGGGGAGCTGTTTTTT.

This clonotype was observed a handful of times. The rearrangement uses TRBV6-5 and TRBJ1-4; a weak D match, TRBD1 (6 bases). Germline V CDR1 and CDR2: MNHEY, SVGAGI. V shed 6 bases and J shed 8 bases, with 7 bases lying between them. This CDR3 is 11 amino acids long. The CDR3 nucleotides are TGTGCCAGCAGCAGGGGCGAAAAACTGTTTTTT. Translating it yields CASSRGEKLFF.

This clonotype was recorded a few times. The V and J genes are TRBV4-3 and TRBJ2-1, with D possibly TRBD2 on 6 matching bases. The CDR3 loop spans 16 amino acids. With 0 bases removed from V and 10 bases from J, the gap between germline ends came to 19 bases. The germline V gene has CDR1 LGHNA and CDR2 YSLEER. The CDR3 nucleotides read TGCGCCAGCAGCCAAGATCCGAGTGTACAGGAGGGAGAGCAGTTCTTC. It yields the protein CASSQDPSVQEGEQFF.

This clonotype was found a few times. CDR3 sequence (DNA): TGTGCCAGCAGCTTAGTCGGGGCGCCCGGGGAGCTGTTTTTT. Residues: CASSLVGAPGELFF. The rearrangement uses TRBV7-9 and TRBJ2-2, with D possibly being TRBD1 or TRBD2 (5 bases each). This CDR3 is built from 14 residues. Germline V gene lookup returns CDR1 SEHNR and CDR2 FQNEAQ (reference sequence). Trimming took off 1 base at V and 6 bases at J, with 9 bases between the two ends.

Of note for this clonotype: A single base separates this from a much larger clone, so it may be a read error. DNA for the CDR3: TGCAGCGTTGATTCGGACAGGGAAGCCTACAATGAGCAGTTCTTC. Protein sequence: CSVDSDREAYNEQFF. The chain has TRBV29-1 and TRBJ2-1, with 8 bases that match TRBD1. V dropped 3 bases and J dropped 2; count of bases not matched to a gene: 6. CDR1 and CDR2 (germline): SQVTM, ANQGSEA. CDR3 length: 15 amino acids.

There are a few counts of this clonotype. The rearrangement links TRBV29-1 to TRBJ2-5; either TRBD1 or TRBD2 may supply D (5 bases each). V lost 7 bases to trimming and J lost 5 bases, with 23 bases between them. The CDR3 is 15 amino acids. From germline, CDR1 is SQVTM and CDR2 ANQGSEA. The CDR3, as DNA: TGCAGCGCCTCCCGGGACCCCTCTACATTGGAGACCCAGTACTTC. It specifies CSASRDPSTLETQYF.

This clonotype was counted a few times. The CDR3 sequence: CASSSRAGTSDDNEQFF. In DNA form, the CDR3 reads TGTGCCAGCAGCTCACGCGCCGGGACTAGCGACGACAATGAGCAGTTCTTC. This chain joins TRBV7-9 and TRBJ2-1; 10 bases are a match to TRBD2. The CDR3 is made up of 17 amino acids. With V trimmed by 4 bases and J by 5 bases, 11 bases remained unmatched. CDR1 is SEHNR, CDR2 FQNEAQ, per germline (reference sequence).

CDR3 region: CASSPGPNGMNTEAFF. The CDR3 DNA reads TGTGCCAGCAGTCCAGGCCCCAACGGGATGAACACTGAAGCTTTCTTT. This chain uses TRBV2 with TRBJ1-1, with D unclear. This CDR3 is 16 amino acids long. V was pared by 5 bases and J by 0 bases, with 16 bases between. CDR1 is SNHLY and CDR2 is FYNNEI in the germline V gene.

Comments on this clonotype: With a much larger clone just one base away, this may be a read error. The rearrangement joins TRBV12-3 or TRBV12-4 to TRBJ2-1; a weak D match, TRBD1 (6 bases). The CDR3 loop spans 16 amino acids. The V end lost 4 bases, the J end lost 8 bases, and 21 bases lay between the germline ends. The CDR3 DNA follows: TGTGCCAGCAGTTCGCCGGGACACGGGGCTCAAGATGAGCAGTTCTTC. Translating gives CASSSPGHGAQDEQFF.

This clonotype was detected many times. J is TRBJ2-7 and V is TRBV5-1; 11 nucleotides agree with TRBD2. V shed 4 bases and J 4 bases; nucleotides not matched to a gene: 7. The CDR3 is 15 residues long. CDR1 is SGHRS, CDR2 YFSETQ, per germline. The CDR3 spells CASSPTSGSEYEQYF. The CDR3 DNA sequence: TGCGCCAGCAGCCCAACTAGCGGGAGTGAGTACGAGCAGTACTTC.

The chain uses TRBV28 and TRBJ1-1; TRBD1 agrees at 7 bases. The ends lost 10 bases at V and 7 bases at J; junction bases unmatched: 9. Germline assignment: CDR1 MDHEN and CDR2 SYDVKM. The CDR3 loop spans 12 amino acids. CDR3 nucleotide sequence: TGTGCCACCGACAGGGCTGGTGGTGAAGCTTTCTTT. Its protein product is CATDRAGGEAFF.

The chain uses TRBV5-1 and TRBJ2-3, with a possible D match to TRBD1 (6 bases). The CDR3 runs to 12 residues. CDR1 and CDR2 from the germline V gene are SGHRS and YFSETQ. V was trimmed by 4 bases and J by 6 bases, leaving 9 bases between them. The CDR3 DNA is TGCGCCAGCAGCAAAGGACAGGATACGCAGTATTTT. Translating it yields CASSKGQDTQYF.

J is TRBJ2-6 and V is TRBV20-1, with D unresolved. V was cut by 5 bases and J by 0 bases, with 14 bases left in between. Germline V gene sequence: CDR1 DFQATT, CDR2 SNEGSKA (reference sequence). The CDR3 totals 16 residues. This CDR3 reads CSAARSASSGANVLTF. CDR3 nucleotides: TGCAGTGCTGCCCGATCGGCCTCCTCTGGGGCCAACGTCCTGACTTTC.

This clonotype was detected once. The chain combines TRBV9 with TRBJ2-3; 8 positions agree with TRBD1. Germline-derived CDR1 and CDR2 are SGDLS and YYNGEE. This CDR3 comprises 14 residues. Germline trimming cut 3 bases from V and 3 bases from J; bases unmatched to any gene: 3. The CDR3 DNA follows: TGTGCCAGCAGCGGGAGACAGGGGACAGATACGCAGTATTTT. Translated, it gives CASSGRQGTDTQYF.

This clonotype was found a few times. This chain joins TRBV7-8 and TRBJ2-3; TRBD1 matches at 8 bases. Germline CDR1 and CDR2: SGHVS and FQNEAQ. This CDR3 has 16 amino acids. V lost 0 bases to trimming and J lost 4 bases; unmatched junction nucleotides: 6. Here the CDR3 reads CASSLATGVGADTQYF. CDR3 DNA sequence: TGTGCCAGCAGCTTAGCGACAGGGGTTGGTGCAGATACGCAGTATTTT.

This clonotype came up many times. CDR3 protein: CASSKSGQGAFEQYF. CDR3 sequence (DNA): TGTGCCAGCAGTAAATCAGGACAGGGGGCTTTCGAGCAGTACTTC. The V gene is TRBV12-3 or TRBV12-4, the J gene TRBJ2-7; 11 bases line up with TRBD1. Trimming cost V 5 bases and J 6 bases; bases outside gene matches: 9. The CDR3 covers 15 residues.

This clonotype was recorded at least ten times. The chain has TRBV7-2 and TRBJ2-5; no firm D call. The CDR3 spans 13 residues. Germline CDR1 is SGHTA and CDR2 is FQGNSA. V gave up 8 bases and J gave up 2 bases, with 12 bases separating them. The DNA of the CDR3 is TGTGCCAGCTCCCAGCGAAAACAAGAGACCCAGTACTTC. Protein: CASSQRKQETQYF.

The chain links TRBV2 to TRBJ2-3, with TRBD1 matching 11 bases. V was clipped by 0 bases and J by 5 bases; unmatched bases: 7. The CDR3 has 17 amino acids. The germline CDR1 and CDR2 sequences are SNHLY and FYNNEI. As DNA, the CDR3 is TGTGCCAGCAGTGAAGCGCCAGTGGGACAGGGGGTAGATACGCAGTATTTT. Translation: CASSEAPVGQGVDTQYF.

This clonotype was detected only a few times. This chain joins TRBV5-1 and TRBJ1-3; TRBD1 aligns across 8 bases. CDR3 length: 16 amino acids. V lost 7 bases and J lost 0; bases outside the gene matches: 9. The germline gives CDR1 SGHRS, CDR2 YFSETQ. The CDR3 sequence: CASSDGQGYSGNTIYF. In DNA form, the CDR3 reads TGCGCCAGCTCCGATGGACAGGGATACTCTGGAAACACCATATATTTT.